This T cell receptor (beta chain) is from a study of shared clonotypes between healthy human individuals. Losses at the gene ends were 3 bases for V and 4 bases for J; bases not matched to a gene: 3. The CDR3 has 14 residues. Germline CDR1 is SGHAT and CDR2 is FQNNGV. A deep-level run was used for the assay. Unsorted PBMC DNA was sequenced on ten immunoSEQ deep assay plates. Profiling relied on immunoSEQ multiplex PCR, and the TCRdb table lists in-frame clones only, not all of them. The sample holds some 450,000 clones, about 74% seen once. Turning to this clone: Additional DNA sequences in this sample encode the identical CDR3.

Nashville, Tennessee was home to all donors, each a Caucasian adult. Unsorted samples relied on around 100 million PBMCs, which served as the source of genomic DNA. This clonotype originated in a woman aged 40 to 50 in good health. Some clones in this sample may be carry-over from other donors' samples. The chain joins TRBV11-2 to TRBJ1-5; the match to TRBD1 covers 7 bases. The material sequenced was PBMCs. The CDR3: CASSLDRFNQPQHF. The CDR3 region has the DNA TGTGCCAGCAGCTTGGACAGGTTTAATCAGCCCCAGCATTTT.